The sample holds many counts of the clone carrying this T cell receptor (beta chain). Its antigen is not known. These data come from a study of Graves' ophthalmopathy and Graves' hyperthyroidism. Regarding the study as a whole: It was with approximately 69% sensitivity and just under 75% specificity that the model predicted ophthalmopathy progression.

The CDR3 has 15 amino acids. Looked up from germline, CDR1 is SQVTM and CDR2 is ANQGSEA. V lost 8 bases and J 0 bases, leaving 19 bases between the germline ends. Amplifying from RNA transcripts, the study obtained TCR beta CDR3 regions. First-round RT-PCR with HTBI primers preceded a second-round multiplex PCR. TCRdb fed the multiplex PCR reads into MiXCR, producing one record per CDR3 protein. Here the sample spans a few hundred thousand distinct CDR3 sequences, roughly 15% being singletons. The authors defined stable hyperthyroidism as no ophthalmopathy within 18 months of follow-up. Diagnosis was based on clinical symptoms, serum thyroxine, TRAb, thyroid ultrasound and orbital computed tomography.

The receptor was derived from a woman between 18 and 29 years old with stable Graves' hyperthyroidism. Sequences were obtained from peripheral blood. V gene TRBV29-1 combines with J gene TRBJ1-1; D unresolved. The CDR3 region is CSCLRAPTLNTEAFF. The CDR3 DNA reads TGCAGCTGCCTCCGGGCCCCAACCCTGAACACTGAAGCTTTCTTT.